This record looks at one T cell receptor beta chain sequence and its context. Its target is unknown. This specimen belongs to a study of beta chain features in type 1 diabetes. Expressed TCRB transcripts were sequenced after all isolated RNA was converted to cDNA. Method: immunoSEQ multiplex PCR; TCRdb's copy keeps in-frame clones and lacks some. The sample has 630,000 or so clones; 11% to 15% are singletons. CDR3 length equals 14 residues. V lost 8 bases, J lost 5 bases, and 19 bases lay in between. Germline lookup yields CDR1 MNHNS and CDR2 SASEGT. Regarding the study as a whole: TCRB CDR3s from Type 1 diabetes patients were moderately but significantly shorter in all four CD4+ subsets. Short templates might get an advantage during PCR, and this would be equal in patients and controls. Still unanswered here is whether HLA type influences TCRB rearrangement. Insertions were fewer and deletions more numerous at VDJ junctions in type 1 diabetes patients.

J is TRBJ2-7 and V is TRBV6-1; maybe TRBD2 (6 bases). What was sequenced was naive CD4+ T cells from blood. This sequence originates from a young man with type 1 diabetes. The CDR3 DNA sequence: TGTGCCAGCTTTCAAGGCCCTAGCGACCACGAGCAGTACTTC. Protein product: CASFQGPSDHEQYF.